These 19 T cell receptor beta chains share one sample of origin, sequenced in a study of cytomegalovirus exposure and HLA in healthy donors. Vbeta (60) and Jbeta (13) primers were used in the PCR. The method was immunoSEQ multiplex PCR; TCRdb's version includes in-frame clones alone and lacks a portion of them. This sample's clone table lists 60,000 to 70,000 clones. Sequenced sample: PBMCs. These receptors were taken from a boy aged 5-17 years in good health and CMV-seronegative.

This sequence joins TRBV2 and TRBJ2-1; D is ambiguous. Germline CDR1 SNHLY, CDR2 FYNNEI. CDR3 size: 10 residues. Trimming stripped 8 bases from V and 6 bases from J, with 5 bases between. CDR3 sequence reads: CASSSNEQFF. The CDR3 bases are TGTGCCAGCTCGAGCAATGAGCAGTTCTTC.

The chain couples TRBV6-1 to TRBJ1-1, with 8 bases lining up with TRBD1. The CDR3 is 16 residues long. CDR1 is MNHNS, CDR2 SASEGT, per germline. Trimming cost V 4 bases and J 1 base; bases outside gene matches: 8. Here the CDR3 reads CASSGLRGLGNTEAFF. CDR3 DNA: TGTGCCAGCAGTGGCCTCAGGGGGCTCGGGAACACTGAAGCTTTCTTT.

The J gene is TRBJ1-1, the V gene TRBV19, with D unclear. V was clipped by 0 bases and J by 6 bases, with 11 bases between them. The CDR3 contains 14 residues. CDR1 and CDR2 (germline): LNHDA, SQIVND (reference sequence). The CDR3 reads CASSIDSGGSEAFF. Here the CDR3 DNA reads TGTGCCAGTAGTATAGATTCGGGTGGATCTGAAGCTTTCTTT.

The V gene is TRBV19, the J gene TRBJ1-5; possibly TRBD1 for D (6 bases). Germline CDR1 LNHDA, CDR2 SQIVND (reference sequence). The CDR3 extends over 13 amino acids. Trimming shortened V by 5 bases and J by 3 bases, and 8 bases separated the two germline ends. CDR3 sequence reads: CASSDRINQPQHF. CDR3 in DNA: TGTGCCAGTAGTGACAGGATCAATCAGCCCCAGCATTTT.

The chain joins TRBV7-9 to TRBJ1-2; perhaps TRBD1 as D (6 bases). In germline, CDR1 is SEHNR, CDR2 FQNEAQ (reference sequence). The CDR3 is 14 amino acids. V lost 7 bases, J lost 5 bases, and 17 bases lay in between. The CDR3 DNA sequence: TGTGCCAGCATCGAAACGGACAGTGGATATGGCTACACCTTC. The encoded protein is CASIETDSGYGYTF.

Details on this clone: Other DNA sequences from this sample encode an identical CDR3 as well. CDR3 sequence: CASSPGTGAYEQYF. DNA for the CDR3: TGTGCCAGCTCACCCGGGACAGGGGCCTACGAGCAGTACTTC. V usage is TRBV18 and J usage is TRBJ2-7, with 10 bases fitting TRBD1. The trim removed 3 bases at V and 2 bases at J, leaving 1 base unmatched. CDR3 length: 14 residues. Germline CDR1 KGHSH, CDR2 LQKENI.

The chain employs TRBV5-6 and TRBJ2-5, with D perhaps matching TRBD1 (6 bases). V was trimmed by 3 bases and J by 5 bases, leaving 17 bases between them. CDR1 and CDR2 (germline): SGHDT, YYEEEE. The CDR3 spans 15 residues. The CDR3 here is CASSSLRGRRETQYF. CDR3 DNA: TGTGCCAGCAGCTCTCTCAGGGGTAGGAGGGAGACCCAGTACTTC. Together with reference TRBV5-6 and TRBJ2-5, the CDR3 gives the full variable domain: DAGVTQSPTHLIKTRGQQVTLRCSPKSGHDTVSWYQQALGQGPQFIFQYYEEEERQRGNFPDRFSGHQFPNYSSELNVNALLLGDSALYLCASSSLRGRRETQYFGPGTRLLVL.

This rearrangement joins TRBV4-1 to TRBJ2-1; D is possibly TRBD2 (6 bases). V dropped 3 bases and J dropped 6 bases, with 12 bases sitting between them. The CDR3 consists of 14 residues. Germline loops: CDR1 MGHRA, CDR2 YSYEKL. In nucleotides, the CDR3 is TGCGCCAGCAGCCACCCCGCGGGGACCAATGAGCAGTTCTTC. Amino acid sequence: CASSHPAGTNEQFF.

The genes are TRBV6-5 and TRBJ2-5, with D possibly being TRBD1 (5 bases). Matching the DNA end better, TRBJ2-7 makes the J call doubtful. This CDR3 has 14 amino acids. CDR1 and CDR2 (germline): MNHEY, SVGAGI. This CDR3 is CASRETRQSYEQYF. In DNA, the CDR3 is TGTGCCAGCAGGGAGACCCGACAGTCCTACGAGCAGTACTTC.

This rearrangement joins TRBV18 to TRBJ1-3; D is uncertain. V was clipped by 2 bases and J by 0 bases, with 8 bases between them. CDR1 is KGHSH, CDR2 LQKENI, per germline. There are 15 residues in the CDR3. CDR3 region: CASSPTSSSGNTIYF. The DNA for the CDR3 is TGTGCCAGCTCACCAACTTCGAGCTCTGGAAACACCATATATTTT.

The chain couples TRBV27 to TRBJ2-5; D gene unclear. TRBJ2-7 matches the DNA end more closely, so the J call is doubtful. The CDR3 runs 19 residues. Germline assignment: CDR1 MNHEY and CDR2 SMNVEV (reference sequence). The CDR3 reads CASSLFGPGAPPHIYEQYF. CDR3 coding DNA: TGTGCCAGCAGTTTATTTGGTCCAGGCGCCCCTCCACACATATACGAGCAGTACTTC.

The chain carries TRBV19 and TRBJ1-4; D is perhaps TRBD1 (6 bases). The CDR3 contains 14 residues. From germline, CDR1 is LNHDA and CDR2 SQIVND (reference sequence). V lost 4 bases and J lost 4, with 10 bases in between. CDR3 sequence reads: CASSNGQLNEKLFF. CDR3 sequence (DNA): TGTGCCAGTAGTAACGGACAGCTTAATGAAAAACTGTTTTTT.

The chain carries TRBV2 and TRBJ2-7, with D maybe TRBD1 (6 bases). Germline V gene data show CDR1 as SNHLY and CDR2 as FYNNEI. This CDR3 has 13 amino acids. V lost 8 bases, J lost 4 bases, and 15 bases lay in between. In DNA form, the CDR3 reads TGTGCCAGCGGGGACACTGGGAGATACGAGCAGTACTTC. It specifies CASGDTGRYEQYF.

V usage is TRBV30 and J usage is TRBJ2-1; 9 bases match TRBD1. CDR3 length: 15 amino acids. The germline V gene encodes CDR1 GTSNPN and CDR2 SVGIG (reference sequence). V lost 3 bases and J lost 2; bases outside the gene matches: 5. In DNA form, the CDR3 reads TGTGCCTGGAGGGGAGGGACAGGGACCTACAATGAGCAGTTCTTC. Translated, it gives CAWRGGTGTYNEQFF.

The rearrangement joins TRBV2 to TRBJ2-7; 9 nucleotides line up with TRBD2. Germline values: CDR1 SNHLY, CDR2 FYNNEI. Trimming at V came to 3 bases and at J to 2 bases, leaving 2 bases not matched to a gene. There are 14 residues in the CDR3. CDR3 in DNA: TGTGCCAGCAGTGAGGGCGGGGGGGCCTACGAGCAGTACTTC. This encodes CASSEGGGAYEQYF.

The chain employs TRBV5-6 and TRBJ2-1, with TRBD2 identical over 9 bases. CDR1 and CDR2 from the germline V gene are SGHDT and YYEEEE. The CDR3 is made up of 16 amino acids. V shed 4 bases, J shed 0 bases, and the junction held 5 bases outside the gene matches. CDR3 bases: TGTGCCAGCAGCGTCCTAGCGGGAAGCTCCTACAATGAGCAGTTCTTC. Protein: CASSVLAGSSYNEQFF.

This chain links TRBV5-1 with TRBJ2-5; TRBD2 might be the D (6 bases). CDR1 is SGHRS and CDR2 is YFSETQ in the germline V gene. CDR3 length: 15 residues. Trimming removed 5 bases at V and 1 base at J, with 15 bases between. Here the CDR3 reads CASSQSEGTQETQYF. CDR3 DNA sequence: TGCGCCAGCAGTCAGTCGGAGGGGACCCAAGAGACCCAGTACTTC.

V is TRBV6-5 and J is TRBJ1-3; D might be TRBD1 (6 bases). The length of the CDR3 is 14 residues. CDR1 and CDR2 from the germline V gene are MNHEY and SVGAGI. V was clipped by 2 bases and J by 10 bases, with 15 bases between them. As DNA, the CDR3 is TGTGCCAGCAGTTACGCACAGGGATTCGAAACCATATATTTT. Translated, it gives CASSYAQGFETIYF.

V is TRBV5-5 and J is TRBJ1-5; TRBD1 might be the D (5 bases). The CDR3 contains 14 residues. The germline gives CDR1 SGHKS, CDR2 YYEKEE (reference sequence). Trimming left V 0 bases short and J 4 bases short, with 8 bases between. DNA for the CDR3: TGTGCCAGCAGCTTGGGGGGCCTGAATCAGCCCCAGCATTTT. This gives the protein CASSLGGLNQPQHF.